This T cell receptor (beta chain) was observed in a study of T cells in localized non-small cell lung cancer. In its sample, this clone was seen a few times. Clones were sequenced by immunoSEQ multiplex PCR, and TCRdb holds only the in-frame ones, with some missing. The sample contains some 22,000 clones, about 88% of which appear only once. The CDR3 is 12 residues long. Trimming stripped 2 bases from V and 3 bases from J, with 8 bases between. Germline V gene lookup returns CDR1 GTSNPN and CDR2 SVGIG (reference sequence). V gene TRBV30 combines with J gene TRBJ2-7, with D maybe TRBD2 (6 bases). This sequence was found in a male donor older than 55 with stage I squamous cell lung carcinoma. The source was peripheral blood, collected before any cancer treatment. In nucleotides, the CDR3 is TGTGCCTGGAGTATGGGGGGCTACGAGCAGTACTTC. Amino acids: CAWSMGGYEQYF.